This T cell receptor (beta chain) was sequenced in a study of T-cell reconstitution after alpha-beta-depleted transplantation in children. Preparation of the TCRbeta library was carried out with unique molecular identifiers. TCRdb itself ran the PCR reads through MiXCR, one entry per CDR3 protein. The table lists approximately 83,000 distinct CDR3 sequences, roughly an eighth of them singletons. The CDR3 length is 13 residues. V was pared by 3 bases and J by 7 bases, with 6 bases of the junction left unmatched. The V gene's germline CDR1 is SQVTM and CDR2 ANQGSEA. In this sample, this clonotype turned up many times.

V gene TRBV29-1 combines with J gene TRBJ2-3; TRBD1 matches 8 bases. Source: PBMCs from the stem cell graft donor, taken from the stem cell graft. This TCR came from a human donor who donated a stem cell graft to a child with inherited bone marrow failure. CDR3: CSVDQGALNTQYF. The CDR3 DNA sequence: TGCAGCGTTGACCAGGGGGCGCTAAATACGCAGTATTTT.